The clone carrying this T cell receptor beta chain was seen only a few times. CDR1 is LNHNV and CDR2 is YYDKDF in the germline V gene (reference sequence). The trim removed 0 bases at V and 6 bases at J, leaving 13 bases unmatched. CDR3 size: 19 residues. The data derive from a study of blood T cell repertoires in COVID-19. Here immunoSEQ multiplex PCR was the method, and the copy in TCRdb shows in-frame clones only, minus some. The table records about 98,000 clones, around 80% of them present only once. V gene TRBV15 combines with J gene TRBJ1-5, with 11 bases that match TRBD1. Sequenced sample: peripheral blood. This TCR was recovered from an elderly man with acute or convalescent COVID-19. DNA for the CDR3: TGTGCCACCAGCAGAGAGAGTAACACCGGGACAGGGGGGACTCAGCCCCAGCATTTT. It translates to CATSRESNTGTGGTQPQHF.